The clone carrying this TCR beta chain was observed at least ten times. Sample treatment: PENTA 11 planned treatment interruption arm or continuous ART arm. Sorting from thawed PBMCs isolated naive CD4+ CD45RA+ CD45RO- T cells. RNA-based 3' RACE libraries used unique molecular identifiers. TCRdb fed the 3' RACE reads into MiXCR, producing one record per CDR3 protein. The sample includes more than 85,000 distinct CDR3 sequences, 6% to 8.5% of them seen just once. This sample was included in a study of HIV-infected children after antiretroviral therapy interruption. The CDR3 consists of 16 residues. V shed 0 bases and J shed 0 bases, with 9 bases lying between them.

V gene TRBV12-3 or TRBV12-4 combines with J gene TRBJ1-5, with D unresolved. The source was CD45RA+ CD4+ T cells from PBMCs, pooled from several time points, collected from a donor given antiretroviral therapy, either interrupted or continuous. Subset defined: naive CD4+ CD45RA+ CD45RO- T cells. The sequence was obtained from a pool of human donors with HIV. The CDR3 here is CASSLATGYSNQPQHF. The DNA for the CDR3 is TGTGCCAGCAGTTTAGCCACGGGTTATAGCAATCAGCCCCAGCATTTT.